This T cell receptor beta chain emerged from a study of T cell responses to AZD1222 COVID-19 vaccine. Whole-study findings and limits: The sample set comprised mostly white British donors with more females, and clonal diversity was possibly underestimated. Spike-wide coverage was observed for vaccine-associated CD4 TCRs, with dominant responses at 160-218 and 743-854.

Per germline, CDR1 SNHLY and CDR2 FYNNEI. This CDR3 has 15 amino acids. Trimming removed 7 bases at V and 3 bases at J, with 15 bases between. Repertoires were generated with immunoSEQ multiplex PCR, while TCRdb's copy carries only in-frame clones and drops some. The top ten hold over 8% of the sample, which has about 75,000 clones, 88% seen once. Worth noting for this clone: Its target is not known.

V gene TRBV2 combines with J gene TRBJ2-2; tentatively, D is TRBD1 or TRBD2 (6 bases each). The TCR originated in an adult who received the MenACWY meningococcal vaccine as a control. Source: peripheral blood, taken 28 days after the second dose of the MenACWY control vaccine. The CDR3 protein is CASTVRGQYTGELFF. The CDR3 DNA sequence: TGTGCCAGCACCGTTCGGGGGCAGTACACCGGGGAGCTGTTTTTT. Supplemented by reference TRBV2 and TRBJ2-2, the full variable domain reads EPEVTQTPSHQVTQMGQEVILRCVPISNHLYFYWYRQILGQKVEFLVSFYNNEISEKSEIFDDQFSVERPDGSNFTLKIRSTKLEDSAMYFCASTVRGQYTGELFFGEGSRLTVL.